The entry that follows covers one T cell receptor (beta chain) sequence. These data come from a study of blood T cell repertoires in COVID-19. Overall study context: Material from acute and convalescent COVID-19 was sourced from the United States, Italy and Spain.

CDR1 is SNHLY and CDR2 is FYNNEI in the germline V gene. J lost 4 bases, V lost 5 bases, and 7 bases had no gene match. The CDR3 has 15 amino acids. Here immunoSEQ multiplex PCR was the method, and the copy in TCRdb shows in-frame clones only, minus some. Of roughly 100,000 clones in the sample, around 84% were seen once. The source of this sequence is a man aged 70-80 years with active or convalescent COVID-19. What was sequenced was peripheral blood. This chain links TRBV2 with TRBJ2-7; 11 bases are a match to TRBD1. The CDR3 spells CASSPDRGQLYEQYF. CDR3 DNA sequence: TGTGCCAGCAGTCCGGACAGGGGGCAACTTTACGAGCAGTACTTC. Variable domain in full (rest from reference TRBV2 and TRBJ2-7): EPEVTQTPSHQVTQMGQEVILRCVPISNHLYFYWYRQILGQKVEFLVSFYNNEISEKSEIFDDQFSVERPDGSNFTLKIRSTKLEDSAMYFCASSPDRGQLYEQYFGPGTRLTVT.